This TCR beta chain was obtained from a study of neoadjuvant anti-PD-1 for oral cavity cancer. Study conclusions and caveats: Only a few patients per response group were TCR-analyzed; validation needed. Higher pretreatment Treg/Th17 ratios tracked higher pretreatment blood clonality.

Regarding time point: after neoadjuvant nivolumab, at surgical resection. Cohort: HPV-negative, locally advanced oral cavity squamous cell carcinoma patients. This CDR3 is built from 14 residues. V was pared by 0 bases and J by 8 bases, with 12 bases between. From germline, CDR1 is SGHRS and CDR2 YFSETQ. TCRdb keeps only in-frame clones here, not all; method: immunoSEQ multiplex PCR. The repertoire holds more than 9,500 clones, with about two thirds as singletons. To note about this clone: Its target is not known.

This chain joins TRBV5-1 and TRBJ2-1; TRBD2 might be the D (5 bases). The sequencing used PBMCs, collected after nivolumab (anti-PD-1) treatment. This TCR was sampled from a person aged 40-85 years with oral cavity squamous cell carcinoma. CDR3 DNA sequence: TGCGCCAGCAGCTTGGGACCAAAGAGGGATGAGCAGTTCTTC. Translating gives CASSLGPKRDEQFF.